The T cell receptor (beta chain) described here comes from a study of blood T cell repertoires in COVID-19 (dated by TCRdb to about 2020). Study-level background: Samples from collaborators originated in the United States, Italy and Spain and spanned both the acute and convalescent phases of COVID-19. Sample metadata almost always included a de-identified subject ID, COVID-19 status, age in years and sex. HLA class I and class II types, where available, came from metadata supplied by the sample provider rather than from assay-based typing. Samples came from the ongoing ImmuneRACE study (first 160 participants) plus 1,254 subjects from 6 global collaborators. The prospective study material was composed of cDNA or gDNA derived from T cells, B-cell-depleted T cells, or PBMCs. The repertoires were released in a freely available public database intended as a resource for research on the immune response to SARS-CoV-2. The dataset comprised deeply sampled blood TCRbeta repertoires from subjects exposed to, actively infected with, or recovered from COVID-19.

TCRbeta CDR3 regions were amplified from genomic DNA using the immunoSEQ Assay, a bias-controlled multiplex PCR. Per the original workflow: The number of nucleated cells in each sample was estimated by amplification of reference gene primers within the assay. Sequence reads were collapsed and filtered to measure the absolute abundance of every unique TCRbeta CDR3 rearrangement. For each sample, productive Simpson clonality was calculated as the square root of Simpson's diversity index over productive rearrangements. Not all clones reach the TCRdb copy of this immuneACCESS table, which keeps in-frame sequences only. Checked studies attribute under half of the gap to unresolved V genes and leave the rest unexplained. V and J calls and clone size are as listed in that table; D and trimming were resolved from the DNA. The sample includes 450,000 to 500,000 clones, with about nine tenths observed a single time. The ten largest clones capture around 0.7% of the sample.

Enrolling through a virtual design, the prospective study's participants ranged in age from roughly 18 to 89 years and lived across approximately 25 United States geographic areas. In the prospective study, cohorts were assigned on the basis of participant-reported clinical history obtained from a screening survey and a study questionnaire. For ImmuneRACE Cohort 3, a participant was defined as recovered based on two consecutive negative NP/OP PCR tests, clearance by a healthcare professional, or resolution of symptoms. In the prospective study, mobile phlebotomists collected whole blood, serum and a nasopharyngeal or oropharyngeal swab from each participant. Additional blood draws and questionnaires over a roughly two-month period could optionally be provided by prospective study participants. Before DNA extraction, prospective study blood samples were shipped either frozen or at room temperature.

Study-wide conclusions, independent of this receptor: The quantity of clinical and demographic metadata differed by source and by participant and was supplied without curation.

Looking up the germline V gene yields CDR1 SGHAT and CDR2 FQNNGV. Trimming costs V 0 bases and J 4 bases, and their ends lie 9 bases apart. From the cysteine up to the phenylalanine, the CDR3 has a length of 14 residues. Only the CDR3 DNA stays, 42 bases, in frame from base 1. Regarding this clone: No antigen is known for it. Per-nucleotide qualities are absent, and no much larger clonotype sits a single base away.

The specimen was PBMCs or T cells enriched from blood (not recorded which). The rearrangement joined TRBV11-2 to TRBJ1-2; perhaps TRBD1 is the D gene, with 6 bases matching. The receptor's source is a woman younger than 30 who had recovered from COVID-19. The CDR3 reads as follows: CASSLDRQVYGYTF. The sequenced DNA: TGTGCCAGCAGCTTAGATCGACAGGTCTATGGCTACACCTTC.